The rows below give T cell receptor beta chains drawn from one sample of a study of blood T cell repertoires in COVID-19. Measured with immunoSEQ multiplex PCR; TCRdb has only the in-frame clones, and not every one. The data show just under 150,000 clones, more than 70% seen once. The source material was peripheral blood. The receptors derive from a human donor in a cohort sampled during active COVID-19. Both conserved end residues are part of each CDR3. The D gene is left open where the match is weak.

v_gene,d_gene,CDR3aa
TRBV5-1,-,CASSLDAGANTEAFF
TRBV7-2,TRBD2,CASSSSGGLAKNIQYF
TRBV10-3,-,CASTAAEGDTQYF
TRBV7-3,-,CASSLTGGGSYEQYF
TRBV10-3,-,CAIRETGDYEQYF
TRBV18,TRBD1,CASSPQGAVNTEAFF
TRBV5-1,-,CASSLERGATDTQYF
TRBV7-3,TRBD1,CASSYNGQGNTEAFF
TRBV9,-,CASTREFFGSPLHF
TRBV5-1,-,CASSGVKRHTDTQYF
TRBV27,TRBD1,CASSLWTGVQPQHF
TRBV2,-,CASKGPGNYGYTF
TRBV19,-,CASSASVPPYEQYF
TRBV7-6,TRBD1,CASSLVGTESTDTQYF
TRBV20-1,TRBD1,CSASTGGYEQYF
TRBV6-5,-,CASSYSRGAGEKLFF
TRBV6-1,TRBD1,CASSDRAGGYNEQFF
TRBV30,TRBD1,CAWSVQGDTEAFF
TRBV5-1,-,CASSATENYGYTF
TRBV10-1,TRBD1,CASSPGTEANEQFF
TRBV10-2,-,CASSESGQSWAFF
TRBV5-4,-,CASSFLQGGSGNTIYF
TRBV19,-,CASSADRNTEAFF
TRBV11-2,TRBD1,CASSFNLGQGEDNEQFF
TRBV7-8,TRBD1,CASSPTGGQEKLFF
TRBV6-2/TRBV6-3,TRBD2,CASNPGLASLGQYF
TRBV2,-,CASSEATSKEAFF